This T cell receptor (beta chain) was found in a study of identical twins. Study-wide results and limits: Within beta out-of-frame sequences, the excess sharing observed between twins was weaker. With abundant cord blood beta clonotypes, insertions were fewer; memory repertoires showed no such pattern.

TCRdb ran MiXCR on the 5' RACE reads and lists one entry per CDR3 protein. The sample includes about 790,000 distinct CDR3 sequences, 18% seen only once; the top ten take around 13%. This CDR3 has 14 amino acids. Germline V gives CDR1 SGDLS, CDR2 YYNGEE. Trimming stripped 3 bases from V and 4 bases from J, with 10 bases between. The sample holds a few counts of this clonotype. The antigen is unknown. A further study also used this sample, focusing on T cells expressing NK-cell markers.

The sample comprised PBMCs. The receptor's source is a woman aged 18 to 35 in good health. The J gene is TRBJ2-2, the V gene TRBV9; D uncertain. CDR3 sequence: CASSAPPGTGELFF. The CDR3 bases are TGTGCCAGCAGCGCCCCTCCGGGCACCGGGGAGCTGTTTTTT.